Sequencing of this T cell receptor beta chain was carried out in a study of control samples from healthy donors and cancer patients. Germline-derived CDR1 and CDR2 are SGHNT and YYREEE (reference sequence). Trimming pared 10 bases from V and 0 bases from J, leaving 14 bases between. The CDR3 contains 13 residues. Here immunoSEQ multiplex PCR was the method, and the copy in TCRdb shows in-frame clones only, minus some. This sample has 130,000 to 150,000 clones, with 75% to 90% found just once. The rearrangement uses TRBV5-4 and TRBJ2-7; D not resolved. Sequenced sample: blood. The source is a man in his thirties or forties in good health. The CDR3 coding sequence is TGTGCCTCTTCTTCGGCGAGCTCCTACGAGCAGTACTTC. Protein product: CASSSASSYEQYF.